The 9 T cell receptor beta chains presented below share a single source sample, sequenced in a study of blood T cell repertoires in COVID-19. The protocol was immunoSEQ multiplex PCR, while the TCRdb copy is restricted to in-frame clones and leaves out a portion. Among around 100,000 clones, about 84% were seen once, and the ten largest hold roughly 13%. The sample taken for sequencing was peripheral blood. The receptors here all came from a human donor in a cohort sampled during active COVID-19.

This chain connects TRBV15 to TRBJ1-2; TRBD1 matches at 10 bases. The J segment lost 5 bases and the V segment lost 0 bases, leaving 15 bases of the junction unmatched. The CDR3 loop spans 19 amino acids. The germline V gene has CDR1 LNHNV and CDR2 YYDKDF (reference sequence). The CDR3 DNA sequence: TGTGCCACCAGCAGAGATTTGGGGACGACTGTGGACAGGGGGTATGGCTACACCTTC. Translating it yields CATSRDLGTTVDRGYGYTF.

This clone has a single count. V gene TRBV5-6 combines with J gene TRBJ1-1; TRBD1 agrees at 7 bases. V dropped 4 bases and J dropped 1; count of bases not matched to a gene: 10. Germline lookup yields CDR1 SGHDT and CDR2 YYEEEE. This CDR3 contains 16 residues. This CDR3 reads CASSPTGTASNTEAFF. Written as DNA, the CDR3 is TGTGCCAGCAGCCCAACCGGGACAGCCTCGAACACTGAAGCTTTCTTT.

The chain employs TRBV12-3 or TRBV12-4 and TRBJ1-2; D remains unclear. The CDR3 totals 12 residues. V was trimmed by 6 bases and J by 5 bases, leaving 10 bases between them. The CDR3 is CASRDISYGYTF. The CDR3 nucleotides are TGTGCCAGCAGAGACATATCGTATGGCTACACCTTC.

This clone was seen a single time. The rearrangement links TRBV19 to TRBJ1-2; D unclear. CDR1 and CDR2 (germline): LNHDA, SQIVND (reference sequence). V lost 0 bases and J 5 bases, leaving 7 bases between the germline ends. CDR3 length: 13 residues. For the CDR3, the DNA is TGTGCCAGTAGTATAGACCCGCAGTATGGCTACACCTTC. This translates into CASSIDPQYGYTF.

The chain carries TRBV7-9 and TRBJ1-1; D is unclear. The length of the CDR3 is 13 residues. Trimming took off 2 bases at V and 5 bases at J, with 9 bases between the two ends. Germline V gene sequence: CDR1 SEHNR, CDR2 FQNEAQ (reference sequence). CDR3 amino acids: CASSLRESTEAFF. The CDR3 region has the DNA TGTGCCAGCAGCTTAAGAGAAAGTACTGAAGCTTTCTTT.

The genes are TRBV5-1 and TRBJ2-3; 12 bases match TRBD2. The CDR3 length is 17 residues. V shed 3 bases and J 2 bases; nucleotides not matched to a gene: 7. Germline assignment: CDR1 SGHRS and CDR2 YFSETQ. CDR3 coding DNA: TGCGCCAGCAGCTGGCGGACTAGCGGGACCAACACAGATACGCAGTATTTT. Residues: CASSWRTSGTNTDTQYF.

This sequence joins TRBV27 and TRBJ2-1; 7 nucleotides agree with TRBD2. J gave up 4 bases and V 4 bases, and 10 bases lay outside the gene matches. The CDR3 is made up of 16 amino acids. The germline gives CDR1 MNHEY, CDR2 SMNVEV (reference sequence). The CDR3 here is CASSSYGTTSYNEQFF. The CDR3 bases are TGTGCCAGCAGTTCTTACGGGACTACCTCATACAATGAGCAGTTCTTC.

The CDR3: CAWSASGWGEQFF. The CDR3 DNA is TGTGCCTGGAGTGCAAGCGGTTGGGGTGAGCAGTTCTTC. The V gene is TRBV30, the J gene TRBJ2-1, with D perhaps matching TRBD2 (5 bases). Germline CDR1 and CDR2: GTSNPN and SVGIG (reference sequence). Deletions cut 1 base from V and 9 bases from J, with 13 bases between. The CDR3 is made up of 13 amino acids.

CDR3 residues: CASSPFTGGSYNEQFF. The CDR3 DNA is TGTGCCAGCAGCCCGTTCACGGGGGGCTCCTACAATGAGCAGTTCTTC. The J gene is TRBJ2-1, the V gene TRBV14, with 7 bases that match TRBD2. The CDR3 loop spans 16 amino acids. Germline CDR1 is SGHDN and CDR2 is FVKESK. J gave up 0 bases and V 4 bases, and 6 bases lay outside the gene matches.